These 4 T cell receptor beta chains came from one sample sequenced in a study of cytotoxic CD8 clonotypes in ibrutinib-treated CLL. Assay: immunoSEQ multiplex PCR; the TCRdb copy retains only in-frame clones and omits some. The sample carries about 200,000 clones, over 60% recorded once. The sample here was PBMCs, taken after 24 months of ibrutinib treatment. The receptors were sampled from a human donor with chronic lymphocytic leukemia.

This chain connects TRBV5-1 to TRBJ2-7, with TRBD1 identical over 9 bases. Trimming took 4 bases from V and 1 from J; bases not matched to a gene: 9. The CDR3 loop spans 16 amino acids. Germline-derived CDR1 and CDR2 are SGHRS and YFSETQ. The CDR3 is CASSREGTGRSYEQYF. CDR3 nucleotide sequence: TGCGCCAGCAGCAGGGAAGGGACAGGGAGGTCCTACGAGCAGTACTTC.

The chain links TRBV14 to TRBJ1-5; possible D gene TRBD1, 5 bases. Deletions cut 5 bases from V and 2 bases from J, with 10 bases between. The CDR3 loop spans 14 amino acids. Germline CDR1 reads SGHDN; CDR2 reads FVKESK. CDR3 loop: CASSAQGGNQPQHF. CDR3 in DNA: TGTGCCAGCAGCGCCCAGGGAGGCAATCAGCCCCAGCATTTT.

V is TRBV5-5 and J is TRBJ1-1; the D gene is possibly TRBD1 (5 bases). The germline V and J ends were trimmed by 2 bases and 1 base, with 6 bases remaining between them. This CDR3 contains 13 residues. CDR1 is SGHKS, CDR2 YYEKEE, per germline (reference sequence). The CDR3: CASSFGGNTEAFF. DNA of the CDR3: TGTGCCAGCAGCTTTGGGGGGAACACTGAAGCTTTCTTT.

In its sample, this clone was seen once. The J gene is TRBJ2-1, the V gene TRBV19, with D unclear. V was clipped by 9 bases and J by 13 bases, with 7 bases between them. The CDR3 loop spans 8 amino acids. Per germline, CDR1 LNHDA and CDR2 SQIVND (reference sequence). The CDR3, as DNA: TGTGCCAGCCAGACTCAGTTCTTC. This sequence encodes CASQTQFF.